These 22 T cell receptor beta chains originate from one sample sequenced in a study of CD8 T cells in Susac syndrome. Random hexamers were used to reverse transcribe roughly 0.45 to 1 ug of RNA. TCRdb reanalysed the immunoSEQ multiplex PCR reads using MiXCR and keeps one entry per CDR3 protein. Among about 200,000 distinct CDR3 sequences, roughly 96% were seen once, and the ten largest hold 0.093%. The material sequenced was CD4+ T cells from PBMCs. The source of these receptors is a human donor with multiple sclerosis.

The rearrangement links TRBV29-1 to TRBJ2-1; 8 bases agree with TRBD2. J gave up 7 bases and V 2 bases, and 10 bases lay outside the gene matches. The germline V gene has CDR1 SQVTM and CDR2 ANQGSEA. The CDR3 length is 15 residues. CDR3 residues: CSVENRRLARNEQFF. CDR3 DNA sequence: TGCAGCGTTGAAAACAGGAGACTAGCGAGAAATGAGCAGTTCTTC.

This chain uses TRBV12-5 with TRBJ2-5; a possible D gene is TRBD1 (6 bases). The CDR3 is 14 residues long. Germline loops: CDR1 LGHNT, CDR2 FRNRAP. V was pared by 6 bases and J by 2 bases, with 13 bases between. The DNA of the CDR3 is TGTGCTAGTGGCCAGGGACATACACAAGAGACCCAGTACTTC. It encodes CASGQGHTQETQYF.

The rearrangement uses TRBV27 and TRBJ2-2; a possible D gene is TRBD2 (6 bases). V lost 5 bases and J lost 5, with 9 bases in between. The CDR3 totals 13 residues. The V gene's germline CDR1 is MNHEY and CDR2 SMNVEV (reference sequence). In DNA, the CDR3 is TGTGCCAGCAGTGCGGGGAGAACCGGGGAGCTGTTTTTT. It codes for CASSAGRTGELFF.

This rearrangement joins TRBV4-1 to TRBJ2-1; perhaps TRBD1 as D (6 bases). This CDR3 is 17 amino acids long. Germline V gene lookup returns CDR1 MGHRA and CDR2 YSYEKL. Trimming removed 6 bases at V and 5 bases at J, with 23 bases between. The CDR3, as DNA: TGCGCCAGCAGGTCTGTATTTCGGGCCAAGGGGGACAATGAGCAGTTCTTC. This sequence encodes CASRSVFRAKGDNEQFF.

V usage is TRBV4-2 and J usage is TRBJ1-2, with D perhaps matching TRBD1 (5 bases). The V gene's germline CDR1 is LGHNA and CDR2 YNFKEQ. The CDR3 is 16 residues long. Trimming took 2 bases from V and 5 from J, leaving 18 bases between them. This CDR3 reads CASSQKERDGLYGYTF. For the CDR3, the DNA is TGTGCCAGCAGCCAAAAAGAAAGGGACGGACTTTATGGCTACACCTTC.

The chain joins TRBV2 to TRBJ2-5, with 8 bases lining up with TRBD2. V was clipped by 8 bases and J by 1 base; unmatched bases: 6. From germline, CDR1 is SNHLY and CDR2 FYNNEI. The CDR3 covers 14 residues. CDR3 region: CASGGLAGQETQYF. CDR3 nucleotide sequence: TGTGCCAGCGGGGGCCTAGCGGGCCAAGAGACCCAGTACTTC.

The genes are TRBV18 and TRBJ2-3; no clear D. This CDR3 is built from 15 residues. Trimming shortened V by 0 bases and J by 8 bases, and 15 bases separated the two germline ends. CDR1 KGHSH and CDR2 LQKENI come from the germline V gene. CDR3 loop: CASSPPETAVGTQYF. As DNA, the CDR3 is TGTGCCAGCTCACCACCGGAGACTGCAGTTGGTACGCAGTATTTT.

This sequence joins TRBV7-3 and TRBJ2-1; 8 nucleotides match TRBD2. The V segment lost 1 base and the J segment 3 bases; nucleotides outside the gene matches: 5. In germline, CDR1 is SGHTA, CDR2 FQGTGA. The CDR3 has 16 residues. The CDR3 loop is CASSLKAGVVYNEQFF. In DNA form, the CDR3 reads TGTGCCAGCAGCTTAAAAGCGGGAGTGGTCTACAATGAGCAGTTCTTC. The variable domain in full, completed from reference TRBV7-3 and TRBJ2-1, reads GAGVSQTPSNKVTEKGKYVELRCDPISGHTALYWYRQSLGQGPEFLIYFQGTGAADDSGLPNDRFFAVRPEGSVSTLKIQRTERGDSAVYLCASSLKAGVVYNEQFFGPGTRLTVL.

This clonotype appeared a few times. The chain combines TRBV20-1 with TRBJ1-1; 7 bases are shared with TRBD1. This CDR3 has 14 residues. The trim removed 1 base at V and 1 base at J, leaving 3 bases unmatched. The germline CDR1 and CDR2 sequences are DFQATT and SNEGSKA (reference sequence). The CDR3 coding sequence is TGCAGTGCTAGAGCCGGGACAGCGAACACTGAAGCTTTCTTT. It translates to CSARAGTANTEAFF.

This chain links TRBV7-9 with TRBJ1-4; 9 nucleotides match TRBD1. This CDR3 comprises 16 residues. CDR1 is SEHNR and CDR2 is FQNEAQ in the germline V gene (reference sequence). V trimming: 4 bases; J trimming: 2 bases; junction bases outside the gene matches: 5. The CDR3 DNA reads as TGTGCCAGCAGCTCCGGGACAGGGTTGACTAATGAAAAACTGTTTTTT. Protein product: CASSSGTGLTNEKLFF.

The rearrangement links TRBV20-1 to TRBJ2-2, with TRBD2 identical over 14 bases. CDR3 length equals 18 residues. Unmatched junction bases numbered 10, after V lost 3 bases and J lost 4 bases. The germline CDR1 and CDR2 sequences are DFQATT and SNEGSKA (reference sequence). The CDR3 protein is CSASPPRGLAGGTGELFF. DNA of the CDR3: TGCAGTGCTAGTCCCCCGCGCGGACTAGCGGGGGGCACCGGGGAGCTGTTTTTT.

The chain joins TRBV7-9 to TRBJ1-4; no clear D gene. The CDR3 is 14 amino acids. Germline values: CDR1 SEHNR, CDR2 FQNEAQ (reference sequence). Trimming cost V 2 bases and J 2 bases, with 6 bases left between them. CDR3 loop: CASSLSQTNEKLFF. CDR3 coding DNA: TGTGCCAGCAGCTTAAGTCAGACTAATGAAAAACTGTTTTTT.

The genes are TRBV30 and TRBJ2-7; tentative D call: TRBD1 (6 bases). V shed 0 bases and J shed 2 bases, with 14 bases lying between them. Germline assignment: CDR1 GTSNPN and CDR2 SVGIG (reference sequence). The CDR3 has 15 residues. In DNA form, the CDR3 reads TGTGCCTGGAGTGTACTGGGGGCGCGGGCCTACGAGCAGTACTTC. Encoded protein: CAWSVLGARAYEQYF.

J is TRBJ1-1 and V is TRBV12-3 or TRBV12-4; D possibly corresponds to TRBD1 (5 bases). Trimming stripped 8 bases from V and 1 base from J, with 14 bases between. The CDR3 has 14 amino acids. CDR3 nucleotides: TGTGCCAGCGAGAAGGGGCAGGGGAACACTGAAGCTTTCTTT. Its protein product is CASEKGQGNTEAFF.

The chain carries TRBV13 and TRBJ2-1, with D unresolved. Trimming shortened V by 0 bases and J by 8 bases, and 14 bases separated the two germline ends. The CDR3 runs 15 residues. The germline CDR1 and CDR2 sequences are PRHDT and FYEKMQ (reference sequence). DNA for the CDR3: TGTGCCAGCAGCTTAGGAGGGAACTTTATCGATGAGCAGTTCTTC. Translating gives CASSLGGNFIDEQFF.

Only one count was recorded for this clonotype. The V gene is TRBV1, the J gene TRBJ2-1. TRBV1 is designated a pseudogene. This CDR3 comprises 8 residues. The CDR3 loop reads CTSSPPSF. CDR3 coding DNA: TGCACCAGCAGCCCACCAAGCTTC.

The chain links TRBV3-1 to TRBJ2-1; 9 bases agree with TRBD1. V lost 1 base to trimming and J lost 7 bases; unmatched junction nucleotides: 2. Per the germline V gene, CDR1 is LGHDT and CDR2 is YNNKEL (reference sequence). This CDR3 is built from 14 residues. The CDR3 DNA sequence: TGTGCCAGCAGCCAAGTCGGGACAGGGAATGAGCAGTTCTTC. Encoded protein: CASSQVGTGNEQFF.

This chain links TRBV3-1 with TRBJ1-1, with 8 positions matching TRBD1. In germline, CDR1 is LGHDT, CDR2 YNNKEL (reference sequence). V was pared by 5 bases and J by 4 bases, with 3 bases of the junction left unmatched. The CDR3 runs to 13 residues. The CDR3 loop reads CASSTQGATEAFF. The CDR3 DNA sequence: TGTGCCAGCAGCACTCAGGGGGCCACTGAAGCTTTCTTT.

The chain employs TRBV3-1 and TRBJ1-2, with unresolved D. Germline V gene lookup returns CDR1 LGHDT and CDR2 YNNKEL (reference sequence). V was pared by 0 bases and J by 7 bases, with 9 bases between. CDR3 length equals 13 residues. CDR3 nucleotide sequence: TGTGCCAGCAGCCAAGAGGGTGTGGCTGGCTACACCTTC. Protein: CASSQEGVAGYTF.

V gene TRBV3-1 combines with J gene TRBJ1-1, with D uncertain. Trimming shortened V by 1 base and J by 8 bases, and 14 bases separated the two germline ends. Germline assignment: CDR1 LGHDT and CDR2 YNNKEL (reference sequence). The CDR3 is 14 amino acids. The CDR3 sequence: CASSQGATRSEAFF. CDR3 nucleotide sequence: TGTGCCAGCAGCCAAGGGGCTACTAGATCCGAAGCTTTCTTT. Full variable domain (missing parts from reference TRBV3-1 and TRBJ1-1): DTAVSQTPKYLVTQMGNDKSIKCEQNLGHDTMYWYKQDSKKFLKIMFSYNNKELIINETVPNRFSPKSPDKAHLNLHINSLELGDSAVYFCASSQGATRSEAFFGQGTRLTVV.

The chain is built from TRBV5-6 and TRBJ2-5; TRBD2 is a possible D gene (6 bases). From germline, CDR1 is SGHDT and CDR2 YYEEEE. The CDR3 extends over 14 amino acids. Deletions cut 0 bases from V and 4 bases from J, with 10 bases between. CDR3 bases: TGTGCCAGCAGCTTGGCGGGAGCTACAGAGACCCAGTACTTC. The encoded protein is CASSLAGATETQYF.

V is TRBV20-1 and J is TRBJ2-3; D may be TRBD1 (6 bases). This CDR3 region has 12 residues. Germline V gene sequence: CDR1 DFQATT, CDR2 SNEGSKA (reference sequence). V was cut by 7 bases and J by 6 bases, with 14 bases left in between. The CDR3 is CSGEGVSDTQYF. CDR3 in DNA: TGCAGTGGAGAGGGGGTTTCCGATACGCAGTATTTT.